This TCR beta chain derives from a study of blood T cell repertoires in COVID-19 (TCRdb year 2020). About the study as a whole: Samples from collaborators originated in the United States, Italy and Spain and spanned both the acute and convalescent phases of COVID-19. The material from the prospective study consisted of cDNA or gDNA derived from T cells, B-cell-depleted T cells, or PBMCs. Subjects who had been exposed to COVID-19, were actively infected with it, or had recovered from it provided the deeply sampled blood TCRbeta repertoires that made up the dataset. The repertoires were released in a freely available public database meant as a resource for research on the immune response to SARS-CoV-2. The samples were drawn from the first 160 participants of the ongoing ImmuneRACE study and from 1,254 subjects provided by 6 global collaborators. A de-identified subject ID, COVID-19 status, age in years and sex were almost always included in the sample metadata. Where HLA class I and class II types were available, the types were taken from metadata supplied by the sample provider, not from assay-based typing.

General study outcomes and caveats: Clinical and demographic metadata were provided uncurated, with the amount varying by source and participant.

The immunoSEQ Assay, a bias-controlled multiplex PCR, was used to amplify TCRbeta CDR3 regions from genomic DNA. The study's processing was this. The number of nucleated cells in each sample was estimated by amplification of reference gene primers within the assay. To quantify the absolute abundance of each unique TCRbeta CDR3 rearrangement, sequence reads were collapsed and filtered. For each sample, productive Simpson clonality was calculated as the square root of Simpson's diversity index across productive rearrangements. Sourced from immuneACCESS, this table was stored by TCRdb with only in-frame sequences that have V and J called. A share of the clones is absent; for the studies checked, an unresolved V gene accounts for under half, and the remainder has no known explanation. The DNA gave D and trimming, while V, J and clone size come from that table. Within this sample are roughly 90,000 clones, with roughly 85% of them counted one time only. Jointly, the top ten make up more than 30% of the sample.

For this clone: Its antigen remains unidentified. No much larger clonotype is one base removed from it; base qualities were not supplied.

The collaborating institutions used their own protocols to collect whole blood in K2EDTA tubes. For TCRbeta analysis, collaborators shipped samples as frozen whole blood, isolated PBMCs, or DNA extracted from either of those sample types. The CDR3 starts with the cysteine, ends with the phenylalanine, and has 11 residues. Only CDR3 DNA is held: 33 bases, read in frame from base 1. At the junction V is shortened by 6 bases and J by 2 bases, with 4 bases in between. Specimen: peripheral blood. In this chain, TRBV12-3 or TRBV12-4 is recombined with TRBJ2-5; the D gene remains uncertain. This clonotype was sampled from a man at least 80 years old with acute or convalescent COVID-19. The CDR3 is CASRQQETQYF. The nucleotides are TGTGCCAGCAGACAACAAGAGACCCAGTACTTC.